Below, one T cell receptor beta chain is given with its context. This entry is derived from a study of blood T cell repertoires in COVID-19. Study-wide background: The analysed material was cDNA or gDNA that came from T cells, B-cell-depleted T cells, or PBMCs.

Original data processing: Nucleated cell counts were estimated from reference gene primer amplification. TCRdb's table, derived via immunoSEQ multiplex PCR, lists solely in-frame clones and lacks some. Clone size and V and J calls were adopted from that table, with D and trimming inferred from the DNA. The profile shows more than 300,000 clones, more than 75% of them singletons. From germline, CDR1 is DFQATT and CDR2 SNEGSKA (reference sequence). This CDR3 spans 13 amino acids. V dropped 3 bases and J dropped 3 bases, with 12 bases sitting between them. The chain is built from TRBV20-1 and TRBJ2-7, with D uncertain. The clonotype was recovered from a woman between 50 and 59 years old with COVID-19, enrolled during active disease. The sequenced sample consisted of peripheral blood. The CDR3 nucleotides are TGCAGTGCTAGTTACGGGTTAAGCTACGAGCAGTACTTC. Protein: CSASYGLSYEQYF.